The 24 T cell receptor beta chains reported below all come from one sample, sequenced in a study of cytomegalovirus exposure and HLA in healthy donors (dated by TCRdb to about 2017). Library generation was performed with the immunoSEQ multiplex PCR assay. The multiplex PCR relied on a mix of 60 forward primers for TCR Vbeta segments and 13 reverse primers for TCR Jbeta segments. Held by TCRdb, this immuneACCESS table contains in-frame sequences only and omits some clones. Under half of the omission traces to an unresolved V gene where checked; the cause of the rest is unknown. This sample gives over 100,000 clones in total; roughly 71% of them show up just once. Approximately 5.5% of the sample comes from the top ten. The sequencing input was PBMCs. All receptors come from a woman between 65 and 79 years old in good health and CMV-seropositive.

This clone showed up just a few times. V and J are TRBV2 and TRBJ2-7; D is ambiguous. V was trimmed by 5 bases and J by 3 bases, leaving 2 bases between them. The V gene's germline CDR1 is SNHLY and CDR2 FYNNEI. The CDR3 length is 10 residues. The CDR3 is CASSYYEQYF. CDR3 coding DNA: TGTGCCAGCAGTTACTACGAGCAGTACTTC.

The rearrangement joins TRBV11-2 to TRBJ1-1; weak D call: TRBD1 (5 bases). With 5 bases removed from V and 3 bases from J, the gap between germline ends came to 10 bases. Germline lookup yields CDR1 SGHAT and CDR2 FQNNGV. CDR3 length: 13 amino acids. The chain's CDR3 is CASSGAGYTEAFF. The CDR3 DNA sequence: TGTGCCAGCAGCGGTGCAGGGTACACTGAAGCTTTCTTT.

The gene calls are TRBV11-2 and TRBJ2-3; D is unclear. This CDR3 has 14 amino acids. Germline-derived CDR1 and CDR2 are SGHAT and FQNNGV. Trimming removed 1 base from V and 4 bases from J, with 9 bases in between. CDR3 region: CASSLVSLSDTQYF. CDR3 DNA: TGTGCCAGCAGCTTAGTGTCACTATCAGATACGCAGTATTTT.

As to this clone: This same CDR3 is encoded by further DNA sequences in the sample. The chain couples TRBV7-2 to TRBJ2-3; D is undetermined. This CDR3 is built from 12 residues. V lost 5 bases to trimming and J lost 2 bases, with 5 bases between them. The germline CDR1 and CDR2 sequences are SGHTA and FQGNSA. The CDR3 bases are TGTGCCAGCAGCCTACTCACAGATACGCAGTATTTT. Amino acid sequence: CASSLLTDTQYF.

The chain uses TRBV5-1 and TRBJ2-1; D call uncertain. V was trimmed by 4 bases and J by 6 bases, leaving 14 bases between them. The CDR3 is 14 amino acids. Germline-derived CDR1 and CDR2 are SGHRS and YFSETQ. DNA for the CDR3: TGCGCCAGCAGCCTGATCAGGCTCGGCAATGAGCAGTTCTTC. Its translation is CASSLIRLGNEQFF.

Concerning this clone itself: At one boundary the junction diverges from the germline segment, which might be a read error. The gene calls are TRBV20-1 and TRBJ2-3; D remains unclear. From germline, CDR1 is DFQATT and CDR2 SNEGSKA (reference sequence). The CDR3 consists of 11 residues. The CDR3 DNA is TGCAGTGCTCGAGACCTGGCTACGCAGTATTTT. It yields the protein CSARDLATQYF.

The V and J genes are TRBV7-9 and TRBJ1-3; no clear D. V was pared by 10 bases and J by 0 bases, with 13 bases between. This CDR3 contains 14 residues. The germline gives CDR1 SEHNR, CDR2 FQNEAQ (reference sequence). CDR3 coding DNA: TGTGCCACTAGAGGAGCCTCCTCTGGAAACACCATATATTTT. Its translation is CATRGASSGNTIYF.

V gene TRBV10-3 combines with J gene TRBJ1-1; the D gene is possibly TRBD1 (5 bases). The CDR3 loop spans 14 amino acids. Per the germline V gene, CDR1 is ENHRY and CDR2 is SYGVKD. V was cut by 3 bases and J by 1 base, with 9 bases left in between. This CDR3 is CAISEGRGNTEAFF. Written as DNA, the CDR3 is TGTGCCATCAGTGAAGGGAGGGGGAACACTGAAGCTTTCTTT.

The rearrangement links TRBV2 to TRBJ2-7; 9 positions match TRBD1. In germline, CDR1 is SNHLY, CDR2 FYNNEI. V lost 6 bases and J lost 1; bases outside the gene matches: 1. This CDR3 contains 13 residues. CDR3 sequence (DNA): TGTGCCAGCAGGGGGACAGGGTCCTACGAGCAGTACTTC. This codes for CASRGTGSYEQYF. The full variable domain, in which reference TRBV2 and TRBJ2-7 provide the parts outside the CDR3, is EPEVTQTPSHQVTQMGQEVILRCVPISNHLYFYWYRQILGQKVEFLVSFYNNEISEKSEIFDDQFSVERPDGSNFTLKIRSTKLEDSAMYFCASRGTGSYEQYFGPGTRLTVT.

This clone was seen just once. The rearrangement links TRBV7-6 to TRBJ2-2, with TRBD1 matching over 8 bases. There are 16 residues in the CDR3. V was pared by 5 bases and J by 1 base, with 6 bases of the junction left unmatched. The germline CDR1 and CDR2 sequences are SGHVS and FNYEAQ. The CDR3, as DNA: TGTGCCAGCAGCCTTTCCGGGACAGGGAACACCGGGGAGCTGTTTTTT. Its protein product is CASSLSGTGNTGELFF.

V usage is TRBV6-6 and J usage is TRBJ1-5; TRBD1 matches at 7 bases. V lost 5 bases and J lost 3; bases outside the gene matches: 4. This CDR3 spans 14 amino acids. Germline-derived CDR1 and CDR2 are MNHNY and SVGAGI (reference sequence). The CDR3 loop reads CASSTTGNNQPQHF. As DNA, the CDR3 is TGTGCCAGCAGTACGACAGGGAACAATCAGCCCCAGCATTTT.

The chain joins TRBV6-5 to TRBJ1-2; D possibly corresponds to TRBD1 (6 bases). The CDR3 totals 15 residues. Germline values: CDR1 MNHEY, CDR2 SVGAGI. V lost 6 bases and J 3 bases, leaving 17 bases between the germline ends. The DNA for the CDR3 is TGTGCCAGCAGACCCAGGGGCGAAACTGACTATGGCTACACCTTC. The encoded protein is CASRPRGETDYGYTF.

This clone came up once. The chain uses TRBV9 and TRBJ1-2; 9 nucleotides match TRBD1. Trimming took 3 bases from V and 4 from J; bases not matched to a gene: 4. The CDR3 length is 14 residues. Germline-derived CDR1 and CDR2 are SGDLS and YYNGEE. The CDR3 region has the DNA TGTGCCAGCAGCGAGCAACAGGGGGCCTATGGCTACACCTTC. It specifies CASSEQQGAYGYTF.

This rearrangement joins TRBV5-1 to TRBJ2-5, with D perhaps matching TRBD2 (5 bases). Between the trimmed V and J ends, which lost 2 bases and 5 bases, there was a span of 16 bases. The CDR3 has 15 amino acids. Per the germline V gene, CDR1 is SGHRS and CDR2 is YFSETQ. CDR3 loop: CASSFNGVFSETQYF. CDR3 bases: TGCGCCAGCAGCTTCAACGGGGTATTCTCCGAGACCCAGTACTTC.

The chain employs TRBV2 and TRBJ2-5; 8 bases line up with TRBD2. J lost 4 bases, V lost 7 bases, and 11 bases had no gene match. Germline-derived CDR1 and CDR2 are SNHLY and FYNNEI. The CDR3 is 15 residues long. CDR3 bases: TGTGCCAGCACCGTTACGGGGGGGTTGGGAGAGACCCAGTACTTC. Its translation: CASTVTGGLGETQYF.

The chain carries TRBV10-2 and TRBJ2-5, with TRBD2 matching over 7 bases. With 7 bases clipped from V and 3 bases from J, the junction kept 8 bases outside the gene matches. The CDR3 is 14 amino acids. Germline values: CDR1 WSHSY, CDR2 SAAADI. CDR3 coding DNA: TGCGCCAGCACCTCCTGGCTAGCGGAAGAGACCCAGTACTTC. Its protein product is CASTSWLAEETQYF.

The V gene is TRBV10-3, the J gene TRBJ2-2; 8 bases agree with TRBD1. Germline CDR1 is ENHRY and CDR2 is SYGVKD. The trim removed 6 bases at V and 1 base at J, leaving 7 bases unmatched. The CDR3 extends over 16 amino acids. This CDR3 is CAISLRQGLNTGELFF. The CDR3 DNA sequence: TGTGCCATCAGCTTAAGACAGGGGTTGAACACCGGGGAGCTGTTTTTT.

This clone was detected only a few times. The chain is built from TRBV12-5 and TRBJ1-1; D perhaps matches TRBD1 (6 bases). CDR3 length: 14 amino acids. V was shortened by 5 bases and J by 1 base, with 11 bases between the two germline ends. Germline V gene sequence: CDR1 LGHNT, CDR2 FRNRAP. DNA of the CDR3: TGTGCTAGTGGTAAGGGGACACGGAACACTGAAGCTTTCTTT. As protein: CASGKGTRNTEAFF.

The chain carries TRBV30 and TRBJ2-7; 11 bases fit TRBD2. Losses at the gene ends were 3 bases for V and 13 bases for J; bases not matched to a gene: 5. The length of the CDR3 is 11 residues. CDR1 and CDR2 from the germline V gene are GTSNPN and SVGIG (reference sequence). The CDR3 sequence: CAWSAGTSGYF. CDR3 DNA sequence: TGTGCCTGGAGCGCAGGGACTAGCGGTTACTTC.

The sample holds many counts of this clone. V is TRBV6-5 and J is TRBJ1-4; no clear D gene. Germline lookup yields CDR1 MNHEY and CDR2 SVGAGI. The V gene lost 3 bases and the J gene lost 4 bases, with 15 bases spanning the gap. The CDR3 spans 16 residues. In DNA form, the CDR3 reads TGTGCCAGCAGTTATCGGGGAACGACTGGTAATGAAAAACTGTTTTTT. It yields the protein CASSYRGTTGNEKLFF.

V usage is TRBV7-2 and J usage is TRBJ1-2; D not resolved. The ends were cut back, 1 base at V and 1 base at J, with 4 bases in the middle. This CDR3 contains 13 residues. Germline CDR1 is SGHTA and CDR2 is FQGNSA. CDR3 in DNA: TGTGCCAGCAGCTTAGTGAGTAACTATGGCTACACCTTC. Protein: CASSLVSNYGYTF.

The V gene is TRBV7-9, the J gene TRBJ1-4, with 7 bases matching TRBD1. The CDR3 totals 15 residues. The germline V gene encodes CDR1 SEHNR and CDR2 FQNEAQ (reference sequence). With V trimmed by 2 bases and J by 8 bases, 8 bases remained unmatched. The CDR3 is CASSLTGQEGEKLFF. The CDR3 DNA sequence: TGTGCCAGCAGCTTAACAGGACAGGAGGGGGAAAAACTGTTTTTT.

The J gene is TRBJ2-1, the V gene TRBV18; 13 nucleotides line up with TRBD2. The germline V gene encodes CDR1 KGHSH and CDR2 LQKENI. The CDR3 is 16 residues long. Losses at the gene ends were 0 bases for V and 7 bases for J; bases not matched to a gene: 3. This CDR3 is CASSPPGLAGWNEQFF. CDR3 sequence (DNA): TGTGCCAGCTCACCACCGGGACTAGCGGGGTGGAATGAGCAGTTCTTC.

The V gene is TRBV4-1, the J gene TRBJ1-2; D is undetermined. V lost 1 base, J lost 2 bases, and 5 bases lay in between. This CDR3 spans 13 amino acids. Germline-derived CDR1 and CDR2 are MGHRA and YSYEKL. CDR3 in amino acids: CASSQGQNYGYTF. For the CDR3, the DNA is TGCGCCAGCAGCCAAGGGCAGAACTATGGCTACACCTTC.